This T cell receptor (beta chain) was documented in a study of OX40 agonist ivuxolimab in advanced cancers. Study as a whole: Ivuxolimab, an antibody that agonizes OX40 (CD134), was administered to the patients. Patients in dose escalation had liver, melanoma, kidney or head and neck cancers. Eligibility admitted prior anti-PD-1, anti-PD-L1 or anti-CTLA-4 therapy; 35% to 40% had some.

Here immunoSEQ multiplex PCR was the method, and the copy in TCRdb shows in-frame clones only, minus some. The repertoire includes about 100,000 clones, about 86% of them detected once, and around 1.5% sits in the top ten. From germline, CDR1 is LNHDA and CDR2 SQIVND (reference sequence). V was clipped by 3 bases and J by 7 bases; unmatched bases: 5. CDR3 length: 14 amino acids. The chain employs TRBV19 and TRBJ2-7; 11 bases line up with TRBD2. This specimen was CD4+ or CD8+ T cells sorted from blood, taken in a trial of the OX40 agonist ivuxolimab. The sequence derives from an adult with an advanced solid tumor such as melanoma, head and neck, liver or kidney cancer. CDR3 DNA sequence: TGTGCCAGTAGTATTAGCGGGGGGGCGAAGGAGCAGTACTTC. Its translation is CASSISGGAKEQYF.